This record concerns one T cell receptor beta chain sequence. Germline trimming cut 6 bases from V and 0 bases from J; bases unmatched to any gene: 2. This CDR3 is built from 13 residues. Germline CDR1 reads LNHDA; CDR2 reads SQIVND (reference sequence). This record comes from a study of blood T cell repertoires in COVID-19. At the level of the study: Sites across the United States, Italy and Spain contributed samples from acute and convalescent COVID-19. Sources were T cells, B-cell-depleted T cells, or PBMCs; the material itself was cDNA or gDNA.

TCRdb's copy holds only in-frame clones and misses some; the assay was immunoSEQ multiplex PCR. This table has under 250,000 clones, roughly 84% appearing once. The rearrangement joins TRBV19 to TRBJ2-7; 7 nucleotides match TRBD1. The TCR was taken from a woman between 35 and 50 years old who had recovered from COVID-19. The sequenced sample consisted of peripheral blood. CDR3 nucleotides: TGTGCCAGTAGGGACAGGAGCTCCTACGAGCAGTACTTC. It specifies CASRDRSSYEQYF. The full variable domain, its missing parts supplied by reference TRBV19 and TRBJ2-7, is DGGITQSPKYLFRKEGQNVTLSCEQNLNHDAMYWYRQDPGQGLRLIYYSQIVNDFQKGDIAEGYSVSREKKESFPLTVTSAQKNPTAFYLCASRDRSSYEQYFGPGTRLTVT.